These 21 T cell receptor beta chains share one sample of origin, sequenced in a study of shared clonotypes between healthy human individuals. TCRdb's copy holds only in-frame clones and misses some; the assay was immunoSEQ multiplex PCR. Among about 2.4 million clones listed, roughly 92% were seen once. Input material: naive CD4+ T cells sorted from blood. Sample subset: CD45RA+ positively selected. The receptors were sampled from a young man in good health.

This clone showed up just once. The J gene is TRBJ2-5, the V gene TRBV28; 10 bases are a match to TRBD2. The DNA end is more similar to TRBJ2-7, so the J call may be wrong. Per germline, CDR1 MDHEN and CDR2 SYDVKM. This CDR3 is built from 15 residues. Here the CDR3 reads CAIASGGAQSYEQYF. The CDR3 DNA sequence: TGTGCCATCGCAAGCGGGGGGGCTCAATCCTACGAGCAGTACTTC.

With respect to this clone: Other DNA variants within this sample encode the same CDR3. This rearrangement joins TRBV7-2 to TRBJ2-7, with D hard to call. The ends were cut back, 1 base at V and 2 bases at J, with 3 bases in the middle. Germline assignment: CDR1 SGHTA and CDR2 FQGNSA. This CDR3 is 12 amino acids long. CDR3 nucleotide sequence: TGTGCCAGCAGCTTAGTAGCCTACGAGCAGTACTTC. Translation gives CASSLVAYEQYF.

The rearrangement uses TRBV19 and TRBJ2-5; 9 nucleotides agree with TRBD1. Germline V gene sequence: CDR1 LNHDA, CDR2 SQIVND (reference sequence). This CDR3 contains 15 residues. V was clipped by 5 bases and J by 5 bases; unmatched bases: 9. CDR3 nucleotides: TGTGCCAGTAGTCGGGGTCGACAGGGGGGGGAGACCCAGTACTTC. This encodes CASSRGRQGGETQYF.

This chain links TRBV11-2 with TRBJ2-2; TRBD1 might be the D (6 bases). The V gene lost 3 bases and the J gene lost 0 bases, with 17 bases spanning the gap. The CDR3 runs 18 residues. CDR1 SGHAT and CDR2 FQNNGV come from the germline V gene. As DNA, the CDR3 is TGTGCCAGCAGCTTTACCACCTTTGGGGGCTCGAACACCGGGGAGCTGTTTTTT. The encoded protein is CASSFTTFGGSNTGELFF.

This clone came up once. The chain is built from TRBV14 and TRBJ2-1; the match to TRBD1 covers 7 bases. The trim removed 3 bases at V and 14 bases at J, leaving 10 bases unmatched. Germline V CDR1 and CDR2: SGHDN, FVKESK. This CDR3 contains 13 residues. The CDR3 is CASSQTGSMREFF. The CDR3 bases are TGTGCCAGCAGCCAGACAGGGTCAATGAGGGAGTTCTTC. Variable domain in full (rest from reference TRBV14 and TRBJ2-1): EAGVTQFPSHSVIEKGQTVTLRCDPISGHDNLYWYRRVMGKEIKFLLHFVKESKQDESGMPNNRFLAERTGGTYSTLKVQPAELEDSGVYFCASSQTGSMREFFGPGTRLTVL.

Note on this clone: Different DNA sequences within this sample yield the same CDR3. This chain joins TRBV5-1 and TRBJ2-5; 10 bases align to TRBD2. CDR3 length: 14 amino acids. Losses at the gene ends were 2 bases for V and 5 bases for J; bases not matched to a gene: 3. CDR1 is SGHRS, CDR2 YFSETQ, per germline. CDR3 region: CASSLSGGVETQYF. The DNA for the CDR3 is TGCGCCAGCAGCTTAAGCGGGGGGGTGGAGACCCAGTACTTC.

DNA for the CDR3: TGTGCCAGCAGCAGACAGGGGGGTACAGATACGCAGTATTTT. Protein: CASSRQGGTDTQYF. This rearrangement joins TRBV7-2 to TRBJ2-3; 9 bases are a match to TRBD1. Germline values: CDR1 SGHTA, CDR2 FQGNSA. This CDR3 is 14 amino acids long. J gave up 3 bases and V 5 bases, and 3 bases lay outside the gene matches.

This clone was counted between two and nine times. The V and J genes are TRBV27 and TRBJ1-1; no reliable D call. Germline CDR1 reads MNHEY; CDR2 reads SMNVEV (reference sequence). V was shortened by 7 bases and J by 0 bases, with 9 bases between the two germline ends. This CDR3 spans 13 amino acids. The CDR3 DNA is TGTGCCAGCAAGTTTAACGTGAACACTGAAGCTTTCTTT. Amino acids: CASKFNVNTEAFF.

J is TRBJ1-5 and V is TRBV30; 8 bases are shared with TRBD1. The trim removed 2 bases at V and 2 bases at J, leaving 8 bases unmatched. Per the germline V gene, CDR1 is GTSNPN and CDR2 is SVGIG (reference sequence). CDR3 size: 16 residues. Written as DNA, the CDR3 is TGTGCCTGGAGTCCATCCGGGACAGGAGGCAATCAGCCCCAGCATTTT. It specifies CAWSPSGTGGNQPQHF.

The CDR3 spells CASSIDPRQGGQHDSPLHF. The CDR3 DNA reads TGTGCCAGTAGTATAGATCCCCGACAGGGAGGTCAGCATGATTCACCCCTCCACTTT. V is TRBV19 and J is TRBJ1-6; TRBD1 matches 7 bases. The germline CDR1 and CDR2 sequences are LNHDA and SQIVND (reference sequence). This CDR3 contains 19 residues. Trimming removed 0 bases from V and 8 bases from J; junction bases left unmatched: 16.

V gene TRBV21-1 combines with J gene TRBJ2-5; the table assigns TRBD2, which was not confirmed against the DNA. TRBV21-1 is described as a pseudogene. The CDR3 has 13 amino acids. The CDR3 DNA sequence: TGTGCCAGCAGTCCTCGGTACGGTGAGACCCAGTACTTC. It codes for CASSPRYGETQYF.

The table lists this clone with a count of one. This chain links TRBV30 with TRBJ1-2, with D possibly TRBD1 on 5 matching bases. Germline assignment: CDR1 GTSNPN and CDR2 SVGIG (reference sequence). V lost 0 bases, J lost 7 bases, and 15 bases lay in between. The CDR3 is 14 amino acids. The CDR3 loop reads CAWSVLVGVGGYTF. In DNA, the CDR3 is TGTGCCTGGAGTGTATTAGTGGGGGTCGGTGGCTACACCTTC.

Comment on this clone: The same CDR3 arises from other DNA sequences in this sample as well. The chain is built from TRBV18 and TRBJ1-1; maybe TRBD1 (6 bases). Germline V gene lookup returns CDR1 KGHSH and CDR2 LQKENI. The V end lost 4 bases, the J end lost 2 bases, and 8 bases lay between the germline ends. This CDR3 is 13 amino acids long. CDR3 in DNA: TGTGCCAGCTCACAGGACAGAAACACTGAAGCTTTCTTT. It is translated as CASSQDRNTEAFF.

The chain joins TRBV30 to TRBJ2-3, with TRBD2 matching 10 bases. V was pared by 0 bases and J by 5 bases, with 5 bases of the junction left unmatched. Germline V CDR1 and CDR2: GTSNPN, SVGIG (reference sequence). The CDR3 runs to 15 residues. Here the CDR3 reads CAWSVLLAGRDTQYF. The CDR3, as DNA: TGTGCCTGGAGTGTACTACTAGCGGGACGAGATACGCAGTATTTT.

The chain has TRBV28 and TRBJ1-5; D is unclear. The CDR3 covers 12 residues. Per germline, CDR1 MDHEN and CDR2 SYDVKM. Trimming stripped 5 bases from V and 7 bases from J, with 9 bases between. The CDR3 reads CASSPQLQPQHF. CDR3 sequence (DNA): TGTGCCAGCAGTCCTCAACTGCAGCCCCAGCATTTT. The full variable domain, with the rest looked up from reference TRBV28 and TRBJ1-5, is DVKVTQSSRYLVKRTGEKVFLECVQDMDHENMFWYRQDPGLGLRLIYFSYDVKMKEKGDIPEGYSVSREKKERFSLILESASTNQTSMYLCASSPQLQPQHFGDGTRLSIL.

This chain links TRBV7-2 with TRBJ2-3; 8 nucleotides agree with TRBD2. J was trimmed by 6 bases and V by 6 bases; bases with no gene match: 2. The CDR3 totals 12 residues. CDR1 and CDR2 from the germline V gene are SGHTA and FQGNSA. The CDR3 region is CASSQRGDTQYF. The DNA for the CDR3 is TGTGCCAGCAGTCAGCGGGGGGATACGCAGTATTTT.

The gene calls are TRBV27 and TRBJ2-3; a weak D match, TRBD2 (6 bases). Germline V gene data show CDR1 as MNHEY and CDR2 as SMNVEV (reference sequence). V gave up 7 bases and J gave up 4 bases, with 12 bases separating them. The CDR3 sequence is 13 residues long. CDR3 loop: CASKSTSPDTQYF. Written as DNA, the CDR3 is TGTGCCAGCAAGTCCACTAGCCCAGATACGCAGTATTTT.

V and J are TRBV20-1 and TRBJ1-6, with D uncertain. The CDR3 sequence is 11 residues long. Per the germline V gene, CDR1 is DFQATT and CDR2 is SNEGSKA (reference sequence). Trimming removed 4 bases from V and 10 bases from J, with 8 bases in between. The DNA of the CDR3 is TGCAGTGCTATCCCCGGATCACCCCTCCACTTT. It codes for CSAIPGSPLHF.

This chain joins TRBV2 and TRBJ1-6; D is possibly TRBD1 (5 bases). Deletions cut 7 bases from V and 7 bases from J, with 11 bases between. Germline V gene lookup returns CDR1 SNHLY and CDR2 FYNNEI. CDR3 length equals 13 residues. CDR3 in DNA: TGTGCCAGCACTATGACAGTAAATTCACCCCTCCACTTT. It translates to CASTMTVNSPLHF.

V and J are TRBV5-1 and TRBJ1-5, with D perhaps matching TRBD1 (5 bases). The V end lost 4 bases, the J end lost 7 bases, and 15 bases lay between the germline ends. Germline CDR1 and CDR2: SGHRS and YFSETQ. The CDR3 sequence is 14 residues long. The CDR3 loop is CASSGGTEWQPQHF. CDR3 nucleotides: TGCGCCAGCAGCGGCGGGACCGAGTGGCAGCCCCAGCATTTT.

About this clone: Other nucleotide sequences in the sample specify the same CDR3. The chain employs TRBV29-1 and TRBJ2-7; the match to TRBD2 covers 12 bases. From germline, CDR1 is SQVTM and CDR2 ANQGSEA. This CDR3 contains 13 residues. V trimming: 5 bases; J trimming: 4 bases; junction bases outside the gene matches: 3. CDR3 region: CSVKGLAGYEQYF. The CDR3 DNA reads TGCAGCGTTAAAGGACTAGCGGGATACGAGCAGTACTTC.